This T cell receptor beta chain was obtained from a study of cytomegalovirus exposure and HLA in healthy donors. Overall study findings and caveats: TCR beta chain V- and J-gene trimming was linked, in a later analysis, to a missense variant in DCLRE1C. Roughly uniform sequencing depth across donors was assumed, possibly incorrectly. While the bulk of TCR sequences proved rare, some public TCRs turned up in many donors. As was reported, the HLA-A and HLA-B alleles of most subjects were accurately predicted from TCR beta sequences.

With respect to this clone: Its antigen remains unknown.

The PCR ran on 60 Vbeta and 13 Jbeta primers. Data came from immunoSEQ multiplex PCR; TCRdb stores just in-frame clones and leaves some out. The data hold 120,000 to 150,000 clones, with just over 70% observed a single time. The ends lost 2 bases at V and 5 bases at J; junction bases unmatched: 13. CDR3 length: 18 amino acids. Germline lookup yields CDR1 MNHEY and CDR2 SMNVEV (reference sequence). The sequence was collected from a woman younger than 45 in good health and CMV-seronegative. The chain recombines TRBV27 with TRBJ2-1; 9 positions match TRBD1. The specimen was PBMCs. In DNA, the CDR3 is TGTGCCAGCAGTTTAGGGGCCGGGACGGGACAGGGCAACAATGAGCAGTTCTTC. It is translated as CASSLGAGTGQGNNEQFF.